This T cell receptor (beta chain) derives from a study of response to subunit inactivated influenza vaccine. Notes on the study in general: Authors proposed each seasonal influenza vaccination draws in few new T cells.

The CDR3 is made up of 15 amino acids. The germline V gene has CDR1 ENHRY and CDR2 SYGVKD. The trim removed 4 bases at V and 3 bases at J, leaving 7 bases unmatched. Worth noting for this clonotype: Its antigen is still unknown.

MiXCR, run by TCRdb on the RT-PCR reads, gives a single entry per CDR3 protein. Of hundreds of thousands of distinct CDR3 sequences listed, around 14% are singletons. The chain joins TRBV10-3 to TRBJ2-3; 7 bases are a match to TRBD1. The starting material was PBMCs from blood, obtained 12 days after vaccination. This receptor was identified in a man between 45 and 60 years old who received an inactivated influenza vaccine. The CDR3 loop is CAISASGGGTDTQYF. The CDR3 coding sequence is TGTGCCATCAGTGCCTCAGGGGGTGGGACAGATACGCAGTATTTT.